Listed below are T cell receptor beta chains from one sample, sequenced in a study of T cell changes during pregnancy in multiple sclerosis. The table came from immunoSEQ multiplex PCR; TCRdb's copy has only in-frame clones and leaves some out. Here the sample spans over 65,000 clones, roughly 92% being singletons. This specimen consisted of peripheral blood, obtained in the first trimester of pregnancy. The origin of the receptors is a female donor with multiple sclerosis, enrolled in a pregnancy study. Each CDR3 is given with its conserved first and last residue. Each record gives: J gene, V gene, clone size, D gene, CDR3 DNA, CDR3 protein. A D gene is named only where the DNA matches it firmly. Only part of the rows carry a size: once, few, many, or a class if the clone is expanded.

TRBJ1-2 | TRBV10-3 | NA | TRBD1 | TGTGCCATCCGCCGAGGACAGGACGCCGCCTATGGCTACACCTTC | CAIRRGQDAAYGYTF
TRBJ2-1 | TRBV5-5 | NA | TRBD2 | TGTGCCAGCAGCGTTGGGGGGACTAGCAACAATGAGCAGTTCTTC | CASSVGGTSNNEQFF
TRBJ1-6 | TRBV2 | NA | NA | TGTGCCAGCTCCGGGGGGAATTCACCCCTCCACTTT | CASSGGNSPLHF
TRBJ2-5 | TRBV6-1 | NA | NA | TGTGCCAGCAGTGGGGACATTCAAGAGACCCAGTACTTC | CASSGDIQETQYF
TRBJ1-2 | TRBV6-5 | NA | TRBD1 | TGTGCCAGCAGTCCCTACCCGGGACAGGTTCAAGGCTACACCTTC | CASSPYPGQVQGYTF
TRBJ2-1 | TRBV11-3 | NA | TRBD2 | TGTGCCAGCAGCATGACTAGCGGGGGGGCTTACAATGAGCAGTTCTTC | CASSMTSGGAYNEQFF
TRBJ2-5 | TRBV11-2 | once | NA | TGTGCCAGCAGCACCAGACAGCAAGAGACCCAGTACTTC | CASSTRQQETQYF
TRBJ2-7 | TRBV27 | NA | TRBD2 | TGTGCCAGCAGTTTATTAGGGGCGGGGGGGAACTCCTACGAGCAGTACTTC | CASSLLGAGGNSYEQYF
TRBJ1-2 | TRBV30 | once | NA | TGTGCCTGGATTTTGCGGGGGGCGACCTATGGCTACACCTTC | CAWILRGATYGYTF
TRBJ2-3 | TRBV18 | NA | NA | TGTGCCAGCTCACCTAAAGATACGCAGTATTTT | CASSPKDTQYF
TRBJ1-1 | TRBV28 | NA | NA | TGTGCCAGCACCTCCCCCTACACTGAAGCTTTCTTT | CASTSPYTEAFF
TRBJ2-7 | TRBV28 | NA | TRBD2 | TGTGCCAGCAGTTCCCCTTTGACTAGCTCCTCCTACGAGCAGTACTTC | CASSSPLTSSSYEQYF
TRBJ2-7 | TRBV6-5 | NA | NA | TGTGCCAGCAGTCTCCATTTAGCCCAAACCTACGAGCAGTACTTC | CASSLHLAQTYEQYF
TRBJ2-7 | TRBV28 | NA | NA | TGTGCCAGCAGTGGGGGGTCCTACGAGCAGTACTTC | CASSGGSYEQYF
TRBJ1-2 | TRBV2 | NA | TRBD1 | TGTGCCAGCAGTGAAGCGCTAGATGGAGGGGGCGTGGGATCGTCTGACTACACCTTC | CASSEALDGGGVGSSDYTF
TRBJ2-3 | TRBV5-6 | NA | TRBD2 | TGTGCCAGCAGCCGTCCCACTAGCGTCTCCACAGATACGCAGTATTTT | CASSRPTSVSTDTQYF
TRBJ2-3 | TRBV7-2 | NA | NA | TGTGCCAGCAGCTTAGGAGGCACAGATACGCAGTATTTT | CASSLGGTDTQYF
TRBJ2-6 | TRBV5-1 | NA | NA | TGCGCCAGCAGCCCGGGGGGCCCAGGGGCCAACGTCCTGACTTTC | CASSPGGPGANVLTF
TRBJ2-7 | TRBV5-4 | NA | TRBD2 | TGTGCCTTCGTAGCGGGAGATCGTTACGAGCAGTACTTC | CAFVAGDRYEQYF
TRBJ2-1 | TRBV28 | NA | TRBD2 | TGTGCCAGCAGTTTTAGCCACCCTAGCGGTGAGCAGTTCTTC | CASSFSHPSGEQFF
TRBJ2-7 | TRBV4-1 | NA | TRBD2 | TGCGCCAGCAGCCTTCGGACCGGGACTAGCGGAAGGAGCTCCTACGAGCAGTACTTC | CASSLRTGTSGRSSYEQYF
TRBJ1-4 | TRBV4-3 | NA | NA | TGCGCCAGCAGCCCCCAGGGGACTAATGAAAAACTGTTTTTT | CASSPQGTNEKLFF
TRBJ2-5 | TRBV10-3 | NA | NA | TGTGCCATCTCAGACTCGGGGACCCAGTACTTC | CAISDSGTQYF
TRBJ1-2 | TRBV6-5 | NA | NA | TGTGCCAGCAGCCAACAGGGTTTTGGCTATGGCTACACCTTC | CASSQQGFGYGYTF
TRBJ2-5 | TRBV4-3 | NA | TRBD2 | TGCGCCAGCAGCCGAGAGCGGGGGCGCGAGACCCAGTACTTC | CASSRERGRETQYF
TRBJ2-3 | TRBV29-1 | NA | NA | TGCAGCGTTGTTAAATCAGCGGCTAGCACAGATACGCAGTATTTT | CSVVKSAASTDTQYF
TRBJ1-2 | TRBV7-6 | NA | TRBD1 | TGTGCCAGCAGCTTAGGATCCGGGACAGGGGGCTATGGCTACACCTTC | CASSLGSGTGGYGYTF
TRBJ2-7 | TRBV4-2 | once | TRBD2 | TGTGCCAGCAGCCAAGGGCTCGGACTAGCGGGAGCCGAGCAGTACTTC | CASSQGLGLAGAEQYF
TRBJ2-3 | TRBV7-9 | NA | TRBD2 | TGTGCCAGCAGCCCCACAGCGGGGGATACGCAGTATTTT | CASSPTAGDTQYF
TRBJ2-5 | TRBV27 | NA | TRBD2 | TGTGCCAGCAGTTTTAGCGGGAGTGAGACCCAGTACTTC | CASSFSGSETQYF
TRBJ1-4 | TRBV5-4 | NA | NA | TGTGCCAGCAGCCCAGGCGGGGTAGGTGAAAAACTGTTTTTT | CASSPGGVGEKLFF
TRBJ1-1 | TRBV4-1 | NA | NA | TGCGCCAGCAGCCAAGACTGGGCGGGAACCAGCCGGGCTGAAGCTTTCTTT | CASSQDWAGTSRAEAFF
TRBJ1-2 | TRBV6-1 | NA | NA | TGTGCCAGCAGTGCAGACGTTCGGAGCTATGGCTACACCTTC | CASSADVRSYGYTF
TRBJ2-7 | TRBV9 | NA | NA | TGTGCCAGCAGCGTTACCCCGGACAGAGCTTACGAGCAGTACTTC | CASSVTPDRAYEQYF
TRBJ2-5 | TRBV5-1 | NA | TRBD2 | TGCGCCAGCAGCTTGGACCCTAAGACTAGCCTCCAAGAGACCCAGTACTTC | CASSLDPKTSLQETQYF
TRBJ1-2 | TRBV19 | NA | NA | TGTGCCAGTAGTATAGATACGGGAAAAAACTATGGCTACACCTTC | CASSIDTGKNYGYTF
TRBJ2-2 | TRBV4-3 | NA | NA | TGCGCCAGCAGCCAAGTTACAGGGTACACCGGGGAGCTGTTTTTT | CASSQVTGYTGELFF
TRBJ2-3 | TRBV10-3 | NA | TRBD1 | TGTGCCATCAACAGACAGGGCGCGGATACGCAGTATTTT | CAINRQGADTQYF
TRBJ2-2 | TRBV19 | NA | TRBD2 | TGTGCCAGTAGTGAGGCGGGAGGACGGACCGGGGAGCTGTTTTTT | CASSEAGGRTGELFF
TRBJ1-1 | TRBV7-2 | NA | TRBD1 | TGTGCCAGCAGCTTAAGGGCCGGAGGGGGCATGAACACTGAAGCTTTCTTT | CASSLRAGGGMNTEAFF
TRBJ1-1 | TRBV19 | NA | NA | TGTGCCAGTAGTATGGGCAGGGCTGAAGCTTTCTTT | CASSMGRAEAFF
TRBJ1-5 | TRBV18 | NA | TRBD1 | TGTGCCAGCTCACCACCGGGACAGAGGTCGGTGGATCAGCCCCAGCATTTT | CASSPPGQRSVDQPQHF
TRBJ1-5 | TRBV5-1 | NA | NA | TGCGCCAGCAGCCCGGACAGCCCCAATCAGCCCCAGCATTTT | CASSPDSPNQPQHF
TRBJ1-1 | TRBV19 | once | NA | TGTGCCAGTAGTAACTCCGCCGGGGCTGAAGCTTTCTTT | CASSNSAGAEAFF
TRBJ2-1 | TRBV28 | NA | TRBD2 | TGTGCCAGCAGTTACCGGGGTACGAGGACTAGCGTCAATGAGCAGTTCTTC | CASSYRGTRTSVNEQFF
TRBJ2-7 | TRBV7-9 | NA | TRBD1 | TGTGCCAGCAGCTTAGGAGGACAGGGGGTGGGCGAGCAGTACTTC | CASSLGGQGVGEQYF
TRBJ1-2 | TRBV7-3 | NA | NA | TGTGCCAGCAGCTTTTCAGGGGCTTCTAACTATGGCTACACCTTC | CASSFSGASNYGYTF
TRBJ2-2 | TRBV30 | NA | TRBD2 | TGTGCCTGGACTAGCGGCTACACCGGGGAGCTGTTTTTT | CAWTSGYTGELFF
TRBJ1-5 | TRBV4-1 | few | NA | TGCGCCAGCAGCCAAGATTCGGCAGGCTATCAGCCCCAGCATTTT | CASSQDSAGYQPQHF
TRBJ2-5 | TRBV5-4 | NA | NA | TGTGCCAGCAGCTTGGTTGACTTCCAAGAGACCCAGTACTTC | CASSLVDFQETQYF
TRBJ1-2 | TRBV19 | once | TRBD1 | TGTGCCACCAGCCGGGACAGGGATTATGGCTACACCTTC | CATSRDRDYGYTF
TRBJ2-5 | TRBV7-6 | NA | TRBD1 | TGTGCCAGCAGCTTAGGGACAGGGCAAGAGACCCAGTACTTC | CASSLGTGQETQYF
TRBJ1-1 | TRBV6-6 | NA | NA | TGTGCCAGCACCTACCTCACTGAAGCTTTCTTT | CASTYLTEAFF
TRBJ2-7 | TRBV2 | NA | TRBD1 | TGTGCCAGCAGGGCTACAGGGGGCGAGCAGTACTTC | CASRATGGEQYF